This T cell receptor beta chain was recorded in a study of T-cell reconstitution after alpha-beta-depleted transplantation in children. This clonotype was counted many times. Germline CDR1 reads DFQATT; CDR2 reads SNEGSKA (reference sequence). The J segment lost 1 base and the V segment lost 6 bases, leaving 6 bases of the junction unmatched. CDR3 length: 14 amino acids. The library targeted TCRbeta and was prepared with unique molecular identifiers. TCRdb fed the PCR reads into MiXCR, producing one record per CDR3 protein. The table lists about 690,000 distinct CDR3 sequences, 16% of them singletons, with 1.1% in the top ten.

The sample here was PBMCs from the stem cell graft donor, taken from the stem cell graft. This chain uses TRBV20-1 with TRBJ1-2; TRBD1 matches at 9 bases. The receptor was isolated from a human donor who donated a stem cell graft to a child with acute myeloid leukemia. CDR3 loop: CSAPDRGDNYGYTF. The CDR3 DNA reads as TGCAGTGCCCCAGACAGGGGGGATAACTATGGCTACACCTTC.